Here is one T cell receptor beta chain with its context. Per the germline V gene, CDR1 is SGHNT and CDR2 is YENEEA. The ends were cut back, 1 base at V and 5 bases at J, with 8 bases in the middle. This CDR3 comprises 13 residues. The data belong to a study of PD-1 blockade in mismatch repair-deficient tumors. Only in-frame clones appear in the TCRdb table, and some are missing; sequencing was by immunoSEQ multiplex PCR. The repertoire holds about 84,000 clones, with approximately 81% as singletons. The V and J genes are TRBV11-3 and TRBJ1-1; D unresolved. The receptor was isolated from an adult with mismatch repair-deficient cancer. Source: peripheral blood, taken 12 weeks after starting pembrolizumab. The CDR3, as DNA: TGTGCCAGCAGCTTAGGGAGCTTTACTGAAGCTTTCTTT. Translated: CASSLGSFTEAFF. The full variable domain, in which reference TRBV11-3 and TRBJ1-1 provide the parts outside the CDR3, is EAGVVQSPRYKIIEKKQPVAFWCNPISGHNTLYWYLQNLGQGPELLIRYENEEAVDDSQLPKDRFSAERLKGVDSTLKIQPAELGDSAVYLCASSLGSFTEAFFGQGTRLTVV.